Given below is one TCR beta chain in context. What it recognizes is unknown. These data come from a study of CD8 T cells in ankylosing spondylitis. Points from the study as a whole: A motif of several highly homologous TCR beta variants was seen as apparently characteristic of ankylosing spondylitis blood.

The germline V gene encodes CDR1 KGHDR and CDR2 SFDVKD. CDR3 length: 15 residues. Trimming took off 4 bases at V and 0 bases at J, with 10 bases between the two ends. TCRdb ran MiXCR on the 5' RACE reads and lists one entry per CDR3 protein. Of about 540,000 distinct CDR3 sequences listed, 9.5% to 15% are singletons. The receptor was derived from a male donor with ankylosing spondylitis. Specimen: blood, either unsorted or a sorted T cell fraction (not recorded which). This chain links TRBV24-1 with TRBJ2-3; D unclear. CDR3 DNA: TGTGCCACCAGTGACCGACGCCAAAGCACAGATACGCAGTATTTT. It yields the protein CATSDRRQSTDTQYF.